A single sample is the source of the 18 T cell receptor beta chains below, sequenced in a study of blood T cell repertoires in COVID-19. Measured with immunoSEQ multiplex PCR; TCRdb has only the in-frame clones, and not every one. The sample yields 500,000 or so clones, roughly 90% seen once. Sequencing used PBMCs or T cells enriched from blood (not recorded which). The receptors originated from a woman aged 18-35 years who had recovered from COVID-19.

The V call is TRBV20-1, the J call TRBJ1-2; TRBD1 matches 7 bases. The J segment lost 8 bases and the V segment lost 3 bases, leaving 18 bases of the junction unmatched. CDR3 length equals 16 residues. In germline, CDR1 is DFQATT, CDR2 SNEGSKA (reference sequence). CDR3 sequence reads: CSASFRQGDSGDGYTF. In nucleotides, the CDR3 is TGCAGTGCTAGTTTCAGGCAGGGGGATTCAGGCGACGGCTACACCTTC.

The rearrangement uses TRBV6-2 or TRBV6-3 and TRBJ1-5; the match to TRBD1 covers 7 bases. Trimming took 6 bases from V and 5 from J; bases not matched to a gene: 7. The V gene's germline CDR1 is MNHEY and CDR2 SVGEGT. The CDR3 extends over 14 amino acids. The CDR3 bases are TGTGCCAGCAGCGATACAGGGACAGATCAGCCCCAGCATTTT. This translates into CASSDTGTDQPQHF.

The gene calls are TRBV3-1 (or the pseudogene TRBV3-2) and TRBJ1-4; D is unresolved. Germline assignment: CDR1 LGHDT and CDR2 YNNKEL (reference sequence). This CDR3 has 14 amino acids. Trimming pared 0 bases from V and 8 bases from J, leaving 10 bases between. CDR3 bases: TGTGCCAGCAGCCAAGATCTCTCGGGGGAAAAACTGTTTTTT. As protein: CASSQDLSGEKLFF.

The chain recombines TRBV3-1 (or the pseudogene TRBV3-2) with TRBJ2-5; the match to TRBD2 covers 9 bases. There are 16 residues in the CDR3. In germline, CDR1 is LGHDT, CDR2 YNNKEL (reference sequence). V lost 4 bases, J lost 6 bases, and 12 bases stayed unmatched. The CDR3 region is CASSPLGGGARQTQYF. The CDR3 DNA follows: TGTGCCAGCAGCCCCCTGGGCGGGGGGGCAAGGCAGACCCAGTACTTC.

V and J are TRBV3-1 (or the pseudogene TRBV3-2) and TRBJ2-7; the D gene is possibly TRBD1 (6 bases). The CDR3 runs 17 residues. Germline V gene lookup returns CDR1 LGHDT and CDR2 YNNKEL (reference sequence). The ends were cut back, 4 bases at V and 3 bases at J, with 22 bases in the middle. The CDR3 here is CASSRRPLIQGNYEQYF. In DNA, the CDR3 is TGTGCCAGCAGCCGCCGCCCCTTGATACAGGGCAACTACGAGCAGTACTTC.

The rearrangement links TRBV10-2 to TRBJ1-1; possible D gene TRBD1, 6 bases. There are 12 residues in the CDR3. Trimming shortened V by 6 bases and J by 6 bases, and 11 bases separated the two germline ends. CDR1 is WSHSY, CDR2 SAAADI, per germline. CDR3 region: CASSRGSSEAFF. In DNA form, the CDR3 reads TGCGCCAGCAGCAGGGGATCGTCTGAAGCTTTCTTT.

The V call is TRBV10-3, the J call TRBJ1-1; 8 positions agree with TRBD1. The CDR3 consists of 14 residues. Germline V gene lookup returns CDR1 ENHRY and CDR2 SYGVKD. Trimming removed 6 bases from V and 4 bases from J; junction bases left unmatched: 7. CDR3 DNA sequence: TGTGCCATCAGGATCATACAGGGGGTCACTGAAGCTTTCTTT. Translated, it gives CAIRIIQGVTEAFF.

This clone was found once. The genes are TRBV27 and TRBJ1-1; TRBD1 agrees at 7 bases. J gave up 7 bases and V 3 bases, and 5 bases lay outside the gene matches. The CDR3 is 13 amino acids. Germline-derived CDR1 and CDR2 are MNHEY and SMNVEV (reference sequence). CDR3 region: CASSFGQGVEAFF. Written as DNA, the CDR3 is TGTGCCAGCAGTTTCGGGCAGGGGGTTGAAGCTTTCTTT.

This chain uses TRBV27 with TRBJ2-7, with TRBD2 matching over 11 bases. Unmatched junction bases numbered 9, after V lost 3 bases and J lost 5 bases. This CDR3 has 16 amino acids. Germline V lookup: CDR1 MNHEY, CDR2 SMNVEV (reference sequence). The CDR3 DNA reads TGTGCCAGCAGTTTGACTAGCGGGGAAGGGCAGAACGAGCAGTACTTC. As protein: CASSLTSGEGQNEQYF.

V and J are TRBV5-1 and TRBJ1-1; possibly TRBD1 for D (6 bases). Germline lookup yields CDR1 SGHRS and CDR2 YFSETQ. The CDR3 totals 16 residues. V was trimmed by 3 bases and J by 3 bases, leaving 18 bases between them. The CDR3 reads CASSSFLQGGDTEAFF. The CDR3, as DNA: TGCGCCAGCAGCTCTTTCTTACAGGGTGGGGACACTGAAGCTTTCTTT.

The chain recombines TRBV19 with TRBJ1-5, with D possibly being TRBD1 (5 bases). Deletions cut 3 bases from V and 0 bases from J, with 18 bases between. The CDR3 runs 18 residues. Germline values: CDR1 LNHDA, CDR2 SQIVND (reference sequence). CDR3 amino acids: CASSIGGWGYVSNQPQHF. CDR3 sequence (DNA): TGTGCCAGTAGTATCGGGGGTTGGGGGTACGTTAGCAATCAGCCCCAGCATTTT.

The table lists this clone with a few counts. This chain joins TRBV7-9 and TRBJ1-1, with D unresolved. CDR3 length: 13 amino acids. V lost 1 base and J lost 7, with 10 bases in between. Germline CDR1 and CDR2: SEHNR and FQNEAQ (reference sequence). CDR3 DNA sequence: TGTGCCAGCAGCTTAGGAAGGAGGGTTGAAGCTTTCTTT. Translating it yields CASSLGRRVEAFF.

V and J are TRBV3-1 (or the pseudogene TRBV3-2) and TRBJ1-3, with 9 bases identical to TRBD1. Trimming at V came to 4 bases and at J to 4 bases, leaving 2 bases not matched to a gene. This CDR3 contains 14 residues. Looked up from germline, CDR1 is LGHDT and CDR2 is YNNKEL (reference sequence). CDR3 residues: CASSLQGAGNTIYF. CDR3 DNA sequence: TGTGCCAGCAGCCTACAGGGGGCCGGAAACACCATATATTTT.

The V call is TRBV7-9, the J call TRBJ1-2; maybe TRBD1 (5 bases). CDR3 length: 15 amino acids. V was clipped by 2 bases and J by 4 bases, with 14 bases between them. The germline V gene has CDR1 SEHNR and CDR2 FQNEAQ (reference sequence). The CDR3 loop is CASSLTGDQLYGYTF. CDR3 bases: TGTGCCAGCAGCTTAACAGGTGATCAACTCTATGGCTACACCTTC.

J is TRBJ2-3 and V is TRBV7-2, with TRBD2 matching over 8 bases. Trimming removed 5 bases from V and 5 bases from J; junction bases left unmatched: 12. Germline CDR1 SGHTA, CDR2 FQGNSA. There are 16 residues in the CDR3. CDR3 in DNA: TGTGCCAGCAGCCTCAATGTAGCGGGGTTGGGAGATACGCAGTATTTT. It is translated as CASSLNVAGLGDTQYF.

CDR3 sequence: CASSPRISYEQYF. The CDR3 region has the DNA TGTGCCAGCAGTCCCCGCATCAGCTACGAGCAGTACTTC. The chain combines TRBV6-5 with TRBJ2-7; D is uncertain. V shed 5 bases and J shed 3 bases, with 11 bases lying between them. The CDR3 length is 13 residues. Germline assignment: CDR1 MNHEY and CDR2 SVGAGI.

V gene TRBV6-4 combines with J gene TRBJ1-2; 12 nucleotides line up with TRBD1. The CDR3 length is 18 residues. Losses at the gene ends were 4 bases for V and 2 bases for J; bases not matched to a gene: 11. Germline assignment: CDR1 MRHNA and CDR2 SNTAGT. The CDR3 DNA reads TGTGCCAGCAGTGGGGCCATCCCGGGACAGGGGGCGAACTATGGCTACACCTTC. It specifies CASSGAIPGQGANYGYTF.

The CDR3 sequence: CSGGSGALYGYTF. In nucleotides, the CDR3 is TGCAGTGGCGGGAGTGGCGCTCTTTATGGCTACACCTTC. The rearrangement joins TRBV29-1 to TRBJ1-2; D unresolved. The germline V gene has CDR1 SQVTM and CDR2 ANQGSEA. The CDR3 totals 13 residues.